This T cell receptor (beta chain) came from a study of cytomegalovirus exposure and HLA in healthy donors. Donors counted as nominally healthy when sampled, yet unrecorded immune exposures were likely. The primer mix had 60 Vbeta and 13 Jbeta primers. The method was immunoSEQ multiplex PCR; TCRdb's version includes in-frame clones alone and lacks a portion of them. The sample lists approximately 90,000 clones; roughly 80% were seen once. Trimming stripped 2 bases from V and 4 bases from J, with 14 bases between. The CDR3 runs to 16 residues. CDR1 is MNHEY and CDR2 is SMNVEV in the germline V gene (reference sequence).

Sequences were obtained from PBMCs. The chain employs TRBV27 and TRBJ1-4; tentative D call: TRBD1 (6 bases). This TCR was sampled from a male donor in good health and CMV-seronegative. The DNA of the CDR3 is TGTGCCAGCAGTTTAAGGGGGGGGACGTATAATGAAAAACTGTTTTTT. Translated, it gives CASSLRGGTYNEKLFF.